These 19 T cell receptor beta chains came from one sample sequenced in a study of blood T cell repertoires in COVID-19. Method: immunoSEQ multiplex PCR; TCRdb's copy keeps in-frame clones and lacks some. The sample has more than 95,000 clones, roughly 82% seen once. The specimen sequenced was peripheral blood. These receptors came from a man in his sixties with acute or convalescent COVID-19.

The V gene is TRBV19, the J gene TRBJ1-1, with 8 bases matching TRBD1. J gave up 2 bases and V 5 bases, and 4 bases lay outside the gene matches. The germline V gene encodes CDR1 LNHDA and CDR2 SQIVND (reference sequence). The CDR3 totals 14 residues. In nucleotides, the CDR3 is TGTGCCAGTAGTGTCACAGGGGGTAACACTGAAGCTTTCTTT. Translation: CASSVTGGNTEAFF.

V is TRBV7-2 and J is TRBJ1-1; a possible D gene is TRBD1 (5 bases). This CDR3 has 14 amino acids. Trimming cost V 1 base and J 7 bases, with 13 bases left between them. CDR1 is SGHTA, CDR2 FQGNSA, per germline. CDR3 sequence (DNA): TGTGCCAGCAGCTTAGGTGGGGCAGCCTATGAAGCTTTCTTT. Encoded protein: CASSLGGAAYEAFF.

This clone appeared a few times. The chain employs TRBV3-1 (or the pseudogene TRBV3-2) and TRBJ2-7; 9 bases fit TRBD2. With V trimmed by 1 base and J by 2 bases, 6 bases remained unmatched. Per the germline V gene, CDR1 is LGHDT and CDR2 is YNNKEL (reference sequence). This CDR3 is 16 amino acids long. The CDR3 DNA sequence: TGTGCCAGCAGCCAAGCGGGCGGCGGGGGGGCCTACGAGCAGTACTTC. This encodes CASSQAGGGGAYEQYF.

In this sample, this clone turned up once. This rearrangement joins TRBV18 to TRBJ1-1; weak D call: TRBD1 (6 bases). Germline V gene data show CDR1 as KGHSH and CDR2 as LQKENI. This CDR3 region has 13 residues. Trimming shortened V by 4 bases and J by 4 bases, and 10 bases separated the two germline ends. The CDR3 here is CASSRTGSTEAFF. In DNA, the CDR3 is TGTGCCAGCTCACGAACAGGGAGCACTGAAGCTTTCTTT. The entire variable domain, with the rest obtained from reference TRBV18 and TRBJ1-1, is as follows: NAGVMQNPRHLVRRRGQEARLRCSPMKGHSHVYWYRQLPEEGLKFMVYLQKENIIDESGMPKERFSAEFPKEGPSILRIQQVVRGDSAAYFCASSRTGSTEAFFGQGTRLTVV.

The chain couples TRBV14 to TRBJ2-1, with D maybe TRBD2 (6 bases). This CDR3 comprises 15 residues. Germline V lookup: CDR1 SGHDN, CDR2 FVKESK. V lost 4 bases, J lost 9 bases, and 19 bases lay in between. The CDR3 DNA reads as TGTGCCAGCAGCCCCCTCACGGGGGAGACTCTTGAGCAGTTCTTC. This gives the protein CASSPLTGETLEQFF. The full variable domain, in which reference TRBV14 and TRBJ2-1 provide the parts outside the CDR3, is EAGVTQFPSHSVIEKGQTVTLRCDPISGHDNLYWYRRVMGKEIKFLLHFVKESKQDESGMPNNRFLAERTGGTYSTLKVQPAELEDSGVYFCASSPLTGETLEQFFGPGTRLTVL.

The rearrangement links TRBV5-4 to TRBJ2-5, with 13 bases fitting TRBD2. CDR1 and CDR2 (germline): SGHNT, YYREEE (reference sequence). CDR3 length: 17 amino acids. V trimming: 3 bases; J trimming: 1 base; junction bases outside the gene matches: 6. CDR3: CASSSGLAGAPQETQYF. CDR3 in DNA: TGTGCCAGCAGCTCTGGACTAGCGGGGGCTCCCCAAGAGACCCAGTACTTC.

The chain uses TRBV5-4 and TRBJ2-5; the D gene is possibly TRBD2 (7 bases). CDR3 size: 13 residues. Per the germline V gene, CDR1 is SGHNT and CDR2 is YYREEE (reference sequence). The ends were cut back, 6 bases at V and 4 bases at J, with 13 bases in the middle. The CDR3 bases are TGTGCCAGCACTCAGGGGAGGGGAGAGACCCAGTACTTC. Translated, it gives CASTQGRGETQYF.

The rearrangement links TRBV6-1 to TRBJ1-1, with 7 bases lining up with TRBD1. The J segment lost 5 bases and the V segment lost 1 base, leaving 7 bases of the junction unmatched. Germline CDR1 MNHNS, CDR2 SASEGT. The CDR3 has 15 residues. CDR3 in amino acids: CASSEGETGRTEAFF. Written as DNA, the CDR3 is TGTGCCAGCAGTGAAGGCGAGACAGGGCGTACTGAAGCTTTCTTT.

Here the CDR3 reads CATSDRDSGTDTQYF. The CDR3 region has the DNA TGTGCCACCAGTGATCGGGACAGCGGCACAGATACGCAGTATTTT. The chain has TRBV24-1 and TRBJ2-3; 7 bases are a match to TRBD1. Trimming removed 3 bases from V and 1 base from J; junction bases left unmatched: 3. The CDR3 is 15 residues long. Looked up from germline, CDR1 is KGHDR and CDR2 is SFDVKD.

The chain combines TRBV6-2 or TRBV6-3 with TRBJ2-3; 11 nucleotides match TRBD2. Germline trimming cut 2 bases from V and 0 bases from J; bases unmatched to any gene: 10. This CDR3 contains 19 residues. Germline values: CDR1 MNHEY, CDR2 SVGEGT. The CDR3 region has the DNA TGTGCCAGCAGTTACACCTCTGTAGCGGGGGGGGCTAGCACAGATACGCAGTATTTT. It is translated as CASSYTSVAGGASTDTQYF.

V usage is TRBV10-3 and J usage is TRBJ2-1; TRBD1 agrees at 7 bases. Germline lookup yields CDR1 ENHRY and CDR2 SYGVKD. The CDR3 sequence is 15 residues long. Germline trimming cut 0 bases from V and 6 bases from J; bases unmatched to any gene: 5. CDR3 nucleotides: TGTGCCATCAGTGAGTCTGGGGACAGTTTCAATGAGCAGTTCTTC. Encoded protein: CAISESGDSFNEQFF.

J is TRBJ2-7 and V is TRBV7-9, with TRBD2 identical over 10 bases. V trimming: 5 bases; J trimming: 1 base; junction bases outside the gene matches: 8. The CDR3 sequence is 16 residues long. Germline CDR1 and CDR2: SEHNR and FQNEAQ (reference sequence). As DNA, the CDR3 is TGTGCCAGCAGCAGAGCGGGGGGGGTTTATTCCTACGAGCAGTACTTC. This sequence encodes CASSRAGGVYSYEQYF.

This chain's CDR3 is CASSYVAGGNNTGELFF. CDR3 DNA sequence: TGTGCCAGCAGTTATGTAGCGGGGGGCAACAACACCGGGGAGCTGTTTTTT. The rearrangement links TRBV6-9 to TRBJ2-2; TRBD2 aligns across 10 bases. Germline CDR1 is MNHGY and CDR2 is SVAAGI. V shed 2 bases, J shed 2 bases, and the junction held 5 bases outside the gene matches. The CDR3 consists of 17 residues.

V gene TRBV6-2 or TRBV6-3 combines with J gene TRBJ2-7; 9 bases fit TRBD2. The V gene end was trimmed by 4 bases and the J gene end by 2 bases; junction bases not matched to a gene: 12. Per germline, CDR1 MNHEY and CDR2 SVGEGT. The CDR3 contains 17 residues. CDR3 loop: CASSFHPATSGTYEQYF. CDR3 in DNA: TGTGCCAGCAGTTTCCACCCGGCGACTAGCGGAACCTACGAGCAGTACTTC.

V and J are TRBV6-5 and TRBJ2-5; the match to TRBD1 covers 10 bases. Losses at the gene ends were 2 bases for V and 4 bases for J; bases not matched to a gene: 1. This CDR3 has 14 residues. CDR1 is MNHEY and CDR2 is SVGAGI in the germline V gene. CDR3 sequence (DNA): TGTGCCAGCAGTTACGGACAGGGGGGAGAGACCCAGTACTTC. Encoded protein: CASSYGQGGETQYF.

This clone has a handful of counts. The gene calls are TRBV11-2 and TRBJ1-1; tentative D call: TRBD1 (6 bases). This CDR3 has 16 residues. Germline V gene lookup returns CDR1 SGHAT and CDR2 FQNNGV. Deletions cut 3 bases from V and 0 bases from J, with 14 bases between. The CDR3 bases are TGTGCCAGCAGCTTCGACAGGCTTCACGTGAACACTGAAGCTTTCTTT. Residues: CASSFDRLHVNTEAFF.

The genes are TRBV4-2 and TRBJ1-5, with 7 bases fitting TRBD1. Germline CDR1 LGHNA, CDR2 YNFKEQ. V lost 0 bases to trimming and J lost 4 bases; unmatched junction nucleotides: 6. This CDR3 has 16 amino acids. The CDR3 DNA follows: TGTGCCAGCAGCCAAGAGCCCGACAGGGATAATCAGCCCCAGCATTTT. This codes for CASSQEPDRDNQPQHF.

J is TRBJ1-6 and V is TRBV28, with TRBD1 as a possible D gene (5 bases). The CDR3 is 16 amino acids. CDR1 is MDHEN, CDR2 SYDVKM, per germline. V was clipped by 8 bases and J by 9 bases, with 23 bases between them. In DNA form, the CDR3 reads TGTGCCAGCCTGTCTGGTCAGGGTCCTGCATCTTCACCCCTCCACTTT. Protein product: CASLSGQGPASSPLHF.

The chain joins TRBV12-3 or TRBV12-4 to TRBJ1-5; D gene unclear. The CDR3 totals 13 residues. Trimming took 6 bases from V and 4 from J, leaving 10 bases between them. The CDR3 DNA reads as TGTGCCAGCAGACGAGACGGGAATCAGCCCCAGCATTTT. Encoded protein: CASRRDGNQPQHF.